The entry below describes one T cell receptor (beta chain). The CDR3 runs to 13 residues. Germline-derived CDR1 and CDR2 are SGHVS and FQNEAQ. This sample stems from a study of CXCR3-negative and CXCR3-positive naive CD8 T cells. Via 5' RACE with UMI labels, TRB cDNA libraries were prepared. TCRdb derives one entry per CDR3 protein from the 5' RACE reads, leaving out DNA. The specimen's table records approximately 58,000 distinct CDR3 sequences. Sequenced sample: naive CXCR3- CD8+ T cells from blood. Subset indicated: CD45RO-CCR7+CD27+CD95- naive CD8+ T cells lacking CXCR3 (TNR3-). This TCR was recovered from a human donor in good health. Some clones in this sample may be carry-over from other donors' samples. This chain joins TRBV7-8 and TRBJ2-7. CDR3 region: CASSRMGAYEQYF.